These 15 T cell receptor beta chains came from one sample sequenced in a study of HIV-infected patients and healthy controls. TCRdb called the 5' RACE reads again in MiXCR, with one record for every CDR3 protein. Here the sample spans 18,000 or so distinct CDR3 sequences, approximately 18% being singletons. The sample was CD8+ T cells from blood. The receptors come from a human donor in good health.

This clonotype was found many times. This chain uses TRBV6-6 with TRBJ1-3, with no clear D. Looked up from germline, CDR1 is MNHNY and CDR2 is SVGAGI (reference sequence). V lost 0 bases to trimming and J lost 5 bases, with 14 bases between them. CDR3 size: 16 residues. The DNA for the CDR3 is TGTGCCAGCAGTTACTCGAATACGGTGTCTCGAAACACCATATATTTT. Its protein is CASSYSNTVSRNTIYF.

This chain connects TRBV2 to TRBJ2-2; the D is unclear. The CDR3 spans 15 residues. Trimming left V 4 bases short and J 0 bases short, with 9 bases between. Germline CDR1 is SNHLY and CDR2 is FYNNEI. The CDR3 DNA reads TGTGCCAGCAGTGTGGGCAGGCCGAACACCGGGGAGCTGTTTTTT. It translates to CASSVGRPNTGELFF.

The V and J genes are TRBV30 and TRBJ2-7; D is possibly TRBD1 or TRBD2 (5 bases each). Germline CDR1 GTSNPN, CDR2 SVGIG (reference sequence). The CDR3 is made up of 13 amino acids. Trimming cost V 0 bases and J 6 bases, with 12 bases left between them. CDR3 coding DNA: TGTGCCTGGAGTGTAGCCGGGACGGCCGAGCAGTACTTC. It is translated as CAWSVAGTAEQYF. Complete variable domain (other parts from reference TRBV30 and TRBJ2-7): SQTIHQWPATLVQPVGSPLSLECTVEGTSNPNLYWYRQAAGRGLQLLFYSVGIGQISSEVPQNLSASRPQDRQFILSSKKLLLSDSGFYLCAWSVAGTAEQYFGPGTRLTVT.

Ten or more counts support this clonotype. The chain carries TRBV9 and TRBJ2-3, with 10 bases fitting TRBD2. CDR3 length equals 16 residues. Germline CDR1 and CDR2: SGDLS and YYNGEE. V lost 6 bases to trimming and J lost 2 bases; unmatched junction nucleotides: 9. The CDR3 DNA follows: TGTGCCAGCACCACCGGACTAGCGGCTCCCACAGATACGCAGTATTTT. Translation gives CASTTGLAAPTDTQYF.

This clonotype has only a few counts. The CDR3 is CASSLRGEQYF. CDR3 DNA sequence: TGTGCCAGCAGCTTACGGGGGGAGCAGTACTTC. The gene calls are TRBV13 and TRBJ2-7; possible D gene TRBD2, 6 bases. This CDR3 comprises 11 residues. The germline gives CDR1 PRHDT, CDR2 FYEKMQ (reference sequence). The V gene lost 2 bases and the J gene lost 7 bases, with 6 bases spanning the gap.

The rearrangement links TRBV6-1 to TRBJ1-5; maybe TRBD1 (6 bases). The CDR3 runs to 15 residues. Trimming removed 1 base at V and 1 base at J, with 8 bases between. Germline CDR1 and CDR2: MNHNS and SASEGT. As DNA, the CDR3 is TGTGCCAGCAGTGAAGTGGGGGGCAGCAATCAGCCCCAGCATTTT. Protein sequence: CASSEVGGSNQPQHF.

Many counts were recorded for this clonotype. This sequence joins TRBV29-1 and TRBJ2-5, with D maybe TRBD1 (6 bases). CDR3 length equals 14 residues. V lost 2 bases and J 4 bases, leaving 14 bases between the germline ends. Germline V gene lookup returns CDR1 SQVTM and CDR2 ANQGSEA. The CDR3 reads CSVERQDVSETQYF. Here the CDR3 DNA reads TGCAGCGTTGAAAGACAGGATGTATCAGAGACCCAGTACTTC.

This chain connects TRBV6-2 or TRBV6-3 to TRBJ2-3; D gene uncertain. The CDR3 runs 15 residues. From germline, CDR1 is MNHEY and CDR2 SVGEGT. Trimming took off 7 bases at V and 4 bases at J, with 18 bases between the two ends. DNA for the CDR3: TGTGCCAGCACCACTCCTGGACCTACGGCAGATACGCAGTATTTT. Its translation: CASTTPGPTADTQYF.

This clonotype was counted only a few times. The V gene is TRBV27, the J gene TRBJ1-1, with 7 bases aligning to TRBD1. The CDR3 contains 14 residues. Germline loops: CDR1 MNHEY, CDR2 SMNVEV (reference sequence). With V trimmed by 2 bases and J by 9 bases, 9 bases remained unmatched. DNA of the CDR3: TGTGCCAGCAGTTTAACGACAGGGTATCCTAAAGCTTTCTTT. Encoded protein: CASSLTTGYPKAFF.

The chain has TRBV27 and TRBJ2-3, with 7 bases that match TRBD2. The germline V gene encodes CDR1 MNHEY and CDR2 SMNVEV (reference sequence). CDR3 size: 14 residues. Losses at the gene ends were 3 bases for V and 10 bases for J; bases not matched to a gene: 10. CDR3 DNA sequence: TGTGCCAGCAGTTTTGGGCGGGGGTATCGGGCGCAGTATTTT. Translated, it gives CASSFGRGYRAQYF.

The V gene is TRBV2, the J gene TRBJ1-1; D might be TRBD1 (5 bases). This CDR3 is built from 15 residues. With 3 bases removed from V and 8 bases from J, the gap between germline ends came to 19 bases. Germline V gene sequence: CDR1 SNHLY, CDR2 FYNNEI. The DNA for the CDR3 is TGTGCCAGCAGTGAGGTCAGTACCGGGGCATCGGAAGCTTTCTTT. It codes for CASSEVSTGASEAFF.

This chain connects TRBV29-1 to TRBJ1-1; no reliable D call. V was trimmed by 6 bases and J by 11 bases, leaving 19 bases between them. The length of the CDR3 is 12 residues. Germline lookup yields CDR1 SQVTM and CDR2 ANQGSEA. In DNA, the CDR3 is TGCAGCGTCCCTCGAGCGGGGTCCCGGGCTTTCTTT. This gives the protein CSVPRAGSRAFF.

This clonotype was seen many times. The rearrangement links TRBV6-5 to TRBJ2-1, with 14 bases identical to TRBD2. V was pared by 6 bases and J by 5 bases, with 15 bases of the junction left unmatched. Germline V gives CDR1 MNHEY, CDR2 SVGAGI. The CDR3 has 19 amino acids. The DNA of the CDR3 is TGTGCCAGCAGCTCGACTAGCGGGAGGGCACAAGAGAACCACAATGAGCAGTTCTTC. Protein: CASSSTSGRAQENHNEQFF.

The table lists this clonotype with many counts. The V and J genes are TRBV10-3 and TRBJ2-7; 7 nucleotides agree with TRBD2. Germline lookup yields CDR1 ENHRY and CDR2 SYGVKD. V gave up 10 bases and J gave up 1 base; unmatched junction bases: 4. This CDR3 has 12 residues. CDR3 amino acids: CASTGGSYEQYF. In DNA, the CDR3 is TGTGCCAGTACGGGAGGATCCTACGAGCAGTACTTC.

V gene TRBV6-5 combines with J gene TRBJ2-5; 10 nucleotides agree with TRBD2. There are 16 residues in the CDR3. The ends lost 4 bases at V and 4 bases at J; junction bases unmatched: 9. Germline V lookup: CDR1 MNHEY, CDR2 SVGAGI. CDR3 DNA: TGTGCCAGCAGTTCTCCCGGGACTAGCGACGGAGAGACCCAGTACTTC. It is translated as CASSSPGTSDGETQYF.